These 16 T cell receptor beta chains came from one sample sequenced in a study of cytomegalovirus exposure and HLA in healthy donors. In the PCR, 60 Vbeta and 13 Jbeta primers were used. The protocol was immunoSEQ multiplex PCR, while the TCRdb copy is restricted to in-frame clones and leaves out a portion. The repertoire holds about 150,000 clones, around 82% seen once, with 5.6% in the top ten. What was sequenced was PBMCs. The receptor source for this set is a woman in her 40s in good health and CMV-seropositive.

The rearrangement uses TRBV30 and TRBJ1-2; 7 bases align to TRBD1. The length of the CDR3 is 13 residues. The germline V gene encodes CDR1 GTSNPN and CDR2 SVGIG (reference sequence). The trim removed 3 bases at V and 11 bases at J, leaving 12 bases unmatched. The CDR3 region has the DNA TGTGCCTGGAGGGGGGGACAGTTTGGGGCATACACCTTC. Protein: CAWRGGQFGAYTF.

V usage is TRBV7-9 and J usage is TRBJ1-3; 10 nucleotides agree with TRBD1. V trimming: 4 bases; J trimming: 2 bases; junction bases outside the gene matches: 2. Germline assignment: CDR1 SEHNR and CDR2 FQNEAQ (reference sequence). This CDR3 comprises 15 residues. CDR3 in amino acids: CASSYGQGAGNTIYF. CDR3 DNA sequence: TGTGCCAGCAGCTATGGACAGGGGGCTGGAAACACCATATATTTT.

V is TRBV2 and J is TRBJ2-7, with D perhaps matching TRBD1 (6 bases). Per germline, CDR1 SNHLY and CDR2 FYNNEI. The CDR3 loop spans 15 amino acids. V lost 7 bases and J lost 1, with 17 bases in between. CDR3 amino acids: CASTLIRGPSYEQYF. The CDR3 coding sequence is TGTGCCAGCACCCTTATCAGGGGCCCATCCTACGAGCAGTACTTC.

In this sample, this clone turned up many times. This sequence joins TRBV7-3 and TRBJ2-7, with no clear D. Germline V CDR1 and CDR2: SGHTA, FQGTGA. V was clipped by 1 base and J by 2 bases, with 6 bases between them. CDR3 length: 13 residues. CDR3 sequence: CASSLSPAYEQYF. The CDR3 region has the DNA TGTGCCAGCAGCTTAAGTCCCGCCTACGAGCAGTACTTC.

The rearrangement uses TRBV11-3 and TRBJ2-1; a weak D match, TRBD1 (5 bases). In germline, CDR1 is SGHNT, CDR2 YENEEA. This CDR3 comprises 13 residues. Trimming pared 5 bases from V and 12 bases from J, leaving 17 bases between. CDR3 sequence: CASSAIRDGVQFF. The CDR3 region has the DNA TGTGCCAGCAGCGCTATCAGGGATGGGGTGCAGTTCTTC.

The genes are TRBV9 and TRBJ1-3; D unclear. Trimming pared 0 bases from V and 4 bases from J, leaving 8 bases between. This CDR3 is built from 14 residues. Looked up from germline, CDR1 is SGDLS and CDR2 is YYNGEE. CDR3 sequence (DNA): TGTGCCAGCAGCGTAGCCGGTATGGGAAACACCATATATTTT. This translates into CASSVAGMGNTIYF.

V and J are TRBV9 and TRBJ1-3; the D is unclear. The CDR3 spans 14 residues. The V end lost 0 bases, the J end lost 2 bases, and 6 bases lay between the germline ends. Germline V gives CDR1 SGDLS, CDR2 YYNGEE. This CDR3 reads CASSVATAGNTIYF. For the CDR3, the DNA is TGTGCCAGCAGCGTAGCTACAGCTGGAAACACCATATATTTT. The full variable domain, with the rest looked up from reference TRBV9 and TRBJ1-3, is DSGVTQTPKHLITATGQRVTLRCSPRSGDLSVYWYQQSLDQGLQFLIQYYNGEERAKGNILERFSAQQFPDLHSELNLSSLELGDSALYFCASSVATAGNTIYFGEGSWLTVV.

The rearrangement links TRBV27 to TRBJ2-7; D is possibly TRBD2 (6 bases). CDR1 and CDR2 (germline): MNHEY, SMNVEV (reference sequence). CDR3 length: 14 residues. V shed 5 bases and J shed 5 bases, with 16 bases lying between them. The CDR3 DNA follows: TGTGCCAGCAGTCCGGGACTTCGGTGGAACGAGCAGTACTTC. Its protein product is CASSPGLRWNEQYF.

The chain employs TRBV5-1 and TRBJ2-6; D not resolved. Germline V lookup: CDR1 SGHRS, CDR2 YFSETQ. V was shortened by 2 bases and J by 0 bases, with 3 bases between the two germline ends. This CDR3 has 14 amino acids. In nucleotides, the CDR3 is TGCGCCAGCAGCTTCAACTCTGGGGCCAACGTCCTGACTTTC. It translates to CASSFNSGANVLTF.

This CDR3 reads CASRTGIYGYTF. The CDR3 nucleotides are TGTGCCAGCAGAACAGGAATCTATGGCTACACCTTC. The chain joins TRBV7-9 to TRBJ1-2; D perhaps matches TRBD1 (5 bases). Germline CDR1 is SEHNR and CDR2 is FQNEAQ (reference sequence). The CDR3 extends over 12 amino acids. Trimming took 6 bases from V and 4 from J, leaving 9 bases between them.

This chain uses TRBV4-1 with TRBJ2-7, with 9 nucleotides matching TRBD2. The ends lost 1 base at V and 6 bases at J; junction bases unmatched: 7. The germline gives CDR1 MGHRA, CDR2 YSYEKL. This CDR3 spans 15 amino acids. In DNA, the CDR3 is TGCGCCAGCAGCCAAGTAGCTAGCGGGGAAATCGAGCAGTACTTC. Translating gives CASSQVASGEIEQYF.

The chain recombines TRBV6-4 with TRBJ2-5, with TRBD2 matching 10 bases. V was pared by 0 bases and J by 4 bases, with 5 bases of the junction left unmatched. This CDR3 comprises 16 residues. CDR1 is MRHNA and CDR2 is SNTAGT in the germline V gene. CDR3: CASSDSPAGGPETQYF. The CDR3 region has the DNA TGTGCCAGCAGTGACTCCCCAGCGGGAGGGCCAGAGACCCAGTACTTC.

This CDR3 reads CASSELVGLAAGGTGELFF. The CDR3 DNA is TGTGCCAGCAGTGAATTGGTTGGACTAGCGGCCGGAGGGACCGGGGAGCTGTTTTTT. The chain has TRBV2 and TRBJ2-2; TRBD2 matches at 10 bases. The CDR3 is made up of 19 amino acids. Germline CDR1 and CDR2: SNHLY and FYNNEI. The trim removed 2 bases at V and 5 bases at J, leaving 14 bases unmatched.

The V gene is TRBV30, the J gene TRBJ1-2; D is unresolved. V dropped 3 bases and J dropped 1 base, with 3 bases sitting between them. Germline V gives CDR1 GTSNPN, CDR2 SVGIG (reference sequence). The CDR3 totals 11 residues. The CDR3 bases are TGTGCCTGGAGCGGTAACTATGGCTACACCTTC. It codes for CAWSGNYGYTF.

This clone was found a few times. V usage is TRBV27 and J usage is TRBJ1-1, with D possibly matching TRBD1 (5 bases). With 7 bases removed from V and 1 base from J, the gap between germline ends came to 10 bases. This CDR3 has 13 residues. Germline V gene lookup returns CDR1 MNHEY and CDR2 SMNVEV (reference sequence). CDR3 loop: CASNFRENTEAFF. The CDR3 bases are TGTGCCAGCAATTTCAGGGAGAACACTGAAGCTTTCTTT.

The rearrangement joins TRBV9 to TRBJ2-3; D perhaps matches TRBD2 (7 bases). V dropped 0 bases and J dropped 8 bases, with 16 bases sitting between them. The CDR3 sequence is 15 residues long. Looked up from germline, CDR1 is SGDLS and CDR2 is YYNGEE. CDR3 DNA sequence: TGTGCCAGCAGCGTAGATGGCCGGGGGGCGGTTACGCAGTATTTT. It yields the protein CASSVDGRGAVTQYF.